The next 21 T cell receptor beta chains were all read from a single sample in a study of T cell repertoires in aging, cancer and after chemotherapy. TCR beta rearrangements were amplified from peripheral blood genomic DNA. Rearranged V-D-J TRB sequences were amplified with a mixed TRB-A/B primer pool. In TCRdb, the multiplex PCR reads were re-called with MiXCR into one record per CDR3 protein. The table records 4,000 to 5,000 distinct CDR3 sequences, less than 45% of them present only once. Sequenced sample: blood. These receptors originate from a human donor with a solid tumor.

The rearrangement links TRBV5-6 to TRBJ2-2; D not certain. This CDR3 region has 17 residues. V lost 4 bases and J lost 4, with 20 bases in between. Germline loops: CDR1 SGHDT, CDR2 YYEEEE. In DNA, the CDR3 is TGTGCCAGCAGCCCGGGTGGATGGAGCTCGGGCACCGGGGAGCTGTTTTTT. Translated, it gives CASSPGGWSSGTGELFF.

This rearrangement joins TRBV6-5 to TRBJ2-7, with D tentatively TRBD1 or TRBD2 (5 bases each). Germline CDR1 is MNHEY and CDR2 is SVGAGI. This CDR3 has 16 residues. The V gene lost 1 base and the J gene lost 5 bases, with 18 bases spanning the gap. The CDR3 protein is CASSYWNNPEGNEQYF. The CDR3 DNA follows: TGTGCCAGCAGTTACTGGAACAATCCTGAGGGGAACGAGCAGTACTTC.

V and J are TRBV7-2 and TRBJ2-7, with a possible D match to TRBD1 (6 bases). The germline CDR1 and CDR2 sequences are SGHTA and FQGNSA. This CDR3 contains 14 residues. Trimming removed 5 bases from V and 2 bases from J, with 13 bases in between. CDR3 amino acids: CASSPDWTAYEQYF. The CDR3 DNA follows: TGTGCCAGCAGCCCTGACTGGACAGCCTACGAGCAGTACTTC.

V gene TRBV4-1 combines with J gene TRBJ1-4; D is possibly TRBD1 (6 bases). Deletions cut 0 bases from V and 14 bases from J, with 13 bases between. The V gene's germline CDR1 is MGHRA and CDR2 YSYEKL. This CDR3 comprises 13 residues. The DNA for the CDR3 is TGCGCCAGCAGCCAAGAGGCTACAGACAGGCTGTTTTTT. This sequence encodes CASSQEATDRLFF.

CDR3 region: CASVGQRNTEAFF. The DNA for the CDR3 is TGTGCCAGCGTCGGACAGAGGAACACTGAAGCTTTCTTT. V usage is TRBV19 and J usage is TRBJ1-1; possibly TRBD1 for D (6 bases). The V end lost 9 bases, the J end lost 1 base, and 12 bases lay between the germline ends. Germline V gene sequence: CDR1 LNHDA, CDR2 SQIVND (reference sequence). CDR3 length: 13 residues. Combining the CDR3 with reference TRBV19 and TRBJ1-1 gives the whole variable domain DGGITQSPKYLFRKEGQNVTLSCEQNLNHDAMYWYRQDPGQGLRLIYYSQIVNDFQKGDIAEGYSVSREKKESFPLTVTSAQKNPTAFYLCASVGQRNTEAFFGQGTRLTVV.

This clonotype is large within its sample. V and J are TRBV6-1 and TRBJ1-2; D uncertain. The V end was cut by 2 bases, the J end by 3 bases, with 7 bases between. Germline lookup yields CDR1 MNHNS and CDR2 SASEGT. The CDR3 is 13 amino acids. The CDR3 spells CASSERQDYGYTF. DNA for the CDR3: TGTGCCAGCAGTGAACGGCAGGACTATGGCTACACCTTC.

V gene TRBV27 combines with J gene TRBJ2-3; the D is unclear. The germline CDR1 and CDR2 sequences are MNHEY and SMNVEV (reference sequence). The CDR3 has 16 amino acids. Trimming stripped 7 bases from V and 2 bases from J, with 19 bases between. The CDR3 here is CASTRTGIWPTDTQYF. DNA for the CDR3: TGTGCCAGCACCAGGACGGGCATATGGCCCACAGATACGCAGTATTTT.

The sample holds a few counts of this clonotype. The chain carries TRBV6-2 or TRBV6-3 and TRBJ2-7; D might be TRBD1 (6 bases). Per the germline V gene, CDR1 is MNHEY and CDR2 is SVGEGT. The V gene lost 6 bases and the J gene lost 2 bases, with 14 bases spanning the gap. The CDR3 runs 14 residues. CDR3 DNA: TGTGCCAGCAGACACAGGGTAAGCCCCTACGAGCAGTACTTC. It codes for CASRHRVSPYEQYF.

V gene TRBV19 combines with J gene TRBJ1-1; the match to TRBD1 covers 8 bases. The junction had 9 bases not matched to a gene; V was cut back by 5 bases and J by 7 bases. The CDR3 contains 14 residues. Germline V gene sequence: CDR1 LNHDA, CDR2 SQIVND (reference sequence). The CDR3 spells CASSPRQGSNEAFF. The CDR3 bases are TGTGCCAGTAGTCCGAGACAGGGGAGCAATGAAGCTTTCTTT.

The genes are TRBV10-3 and TRBJ2-7; tentatively, D is TRBD1 (5 bases). This CDR3 has 12 amino acids. Germline V gene lookup returns CDR1 ENHRY and CDR2 SYGVKD. Between the trimmed V and J ends, which lost 6 bases and 3 bases, there was a span of 9 bases. The CDR3 nucleotides are TGTGCCATCAGGGACATACTCTACGAGCAGTACTTC. Amino acids: CAIRDILYEQYF.

Turning to this clonotype: One junction end does not reproduce the germline sequence, and a read error may be involved. The rearrangement links TRBV12-3 or TRBV12-4 to TRBJ1-6; D may be TRBD1 (6 bases). The CDR3 is made up of 16 amino acids. The CDR3 spells CASSLSGTGTNSPLHF. For the CDR3, the DNA is TGCGCCAGCAGCTTGAGTGGTACAGGGACTAATTCACCCCTCCACTTT.

This clonotype was found a few times. This chain connects TRBV6-5 to TRBJ2-7; D is perhaps TRBD1 or TRBD2 (5 bases each). Germline V gives CDR1 MNHEY, CDR2 SVGAGI. This CDR3 contains 15 residues. Trimming pared 6 bases from V and 1 base from J, leaving 16 bases between. This CDR3 reads CASSPSGTASYEQYF. For the CDR3, the DNA is TGTGCCAGCAGCCCCTCCGGGACGGCGTCCTACGAGCAGTACTTC.

This clonotype occurred once. The chain combines TRBV6-1 with TRBJ2-7, with 7 bases fitting TRBD1. V was clipped by 2 bases and J by 3 bases; unmatched bases: 7. The CDR3 runs 15 residues. From germline, CDR1 is MNHNS and CDR2 SASEGT. The CDR3 DNA sequence: TGTGCCAGCAGTGAATCGACAGGGACCATCTACGAGCAGTACTTC. Translation: CASSESTGTIYEQYF.

V gene TRBV4-2 combines with J gene TRBJ1-2; 9 bases align to TRBD1. The V gene's germline CDR1 is LGHNA and CDR2 YNFKEQ. The CDR3 extends over 14 amino acids. The ends lost 0 bases at V and 6 bases at J; junction bases unmatched: 2. CDR3 in DNA: TGTGCCAGCAGCCAAGAACAGGGGGCGGATGGCTACACCTTC. Translating it yields CASSQEQGADGYTF.

Comments on this clonotype: A clone one base away is much larger, so this may be a read error. For the CDR3, the DNA is TGTGCCAGCAGTTACCGGGCGGGCAAAGCTTTCTTT. Translated, it gives CASSYRAGKAFF. The chain carries TRBV6-5 and TRBJ1-1; D gene ambiguous. Trimming pared 2 bases from V and 9 bases from J, leaving 10 bases between. Germline V gene data show CDR1 as MNHEY and CDR2 as SVGAGI. This CDR3 spans 12 amino acids.

The V and J genes are TRBV28 and TRBJ2-7, with 10 bases that match TRBD1. Looked up from germline, CDR1 is MDHEN and CDR2 is SYDVKM. Losses at the gene ends were 6 bases for V and 6 bases for J; bases not matched to a gene: 8. CDR3 length equals 14 residues. CDR3 loop: CASRTGQGRSEQYF. CDR3 coding DNA: TGTGCCAGCAGAACGGGACAGGGGAGATCCGAGCAGTACTTC.

The gene calls are TRBV5-1 and TRBJ2-6; 9 bases are shared with TRBD2. The V and J ends lost 4 bases and 2 bases, in that order; junction bases with no gene match: 10. Per the germline V gene, CDR1 is SGHRS and CDR2 is YFSETQ. This CDR3 has 18 amino acids. The DNA of the CDR3 is TGCGCCAGCAGCCCCCCCCGCGGGGGGGCAACTGGGGCCAACGTCCTGACTTTC. Its protein product is CASSPPRGGATGANVLTF.

The table lists this clonotype with a few counts. V gene TRBV27 combines with J gene TRBJ1-5; D is unclear. Germline-derived CDR1 and CDR2 are MNHEY and SMNVEV (reference sequence). The CDR3 totals 13 residues. Trimming took 2 bases from V and 2 from J, leaving 4 bases between them. The CDR3 DNA reads as TGTGCCAGCAGTTTAACGGGCAATCAGCCCCAGCATTTT. Protein sequence: CASSLTGNQPQHF.

V is TRBV20-1 and J is TRBJ1-2; D call uncertain. CDR3 size: 14 residues. V was clipped by 0 bases and J by 5 bases, with 13 bases between them. The germline V gene encodes CDR1 DFQATT and CDR2 SNEGSKA (reference sequence). CDR3 amino acids: CSAREDGLMYGYTF. The DNA for the CDR3 is TGCAGTGCTAGAGAGGACGGGTTAATGTATGGCTACACCTTC.

The rearrangement joins TRBV6-6 to TRBJ1-1; D is unresolved. The CDR3 is 11 amino acids. The V end was cut by 6 bases, the J end by 4 bases, with 6 bases between. CDR1 MNHNY and CDR2 SVGAGI come from the germline V gene (reference sequence). The CDR3 DNA sequence: TGTGCCAGCAGCCAGGTCACTGAAGCTTTCTTT. This sequence encodes CASSQVTEAFF.

This chain connects TRBV6-6 to TRBJ2-3; D gene uncertain. From germline, CDR1 is MNHNY and CDR2 SVGAGI (reference sequence). V lost 5 bases and J lost 2, with 14 bases in between. CDR3 length equals 15 residues. The DNA for the CDR3 is TGTGCCAGCAGTATCCGGCCCGCATCCACAGATACGCAGTATTTT. Translation gives CASSIRPASTDTQYF.